The T cell receptor beta chain under discussion was sequenced for a study of patients and donors after allogeneic stem cell transplantation. This clonotype occurred a few times. MiXCR, run by TCRdb on the RT-PCR reads, gives a single entry per CDR3 protein. The sample shows 400,000 to 500,000 distinct CDR3 sequences, approximately 16% of them seen only once. Sequenced sample: blood, either unsorted or a sorted T cell fraction (not recorded which). This TCR derives from a human donor who was either an allogeneic HSCT recipient or a stem cell or donor lymphocyte infusion donor (not recorded which). It is not recorded whose cells these are; they may come from a transplant donor.

CDR3 region: CAISPGPGPYEQYF. Here the CDR3 DNA reads TGTGCCATCTCGCCCGGGCCAGGGCCCTACGAGCAGTACTTC. The gene calls are TRBV10-3 and TRBJ2-7; D may be TRBD1 (5 bases). The germline V and J ends were trimmed by 8 bases and 2 bases, with 16 bases remaining between them. Germline V CDR1 and CDR2: ENHRY, SYGVKD. The CDR3 has 14 residues.